The T cell receptor beta chain described here comes from a study of beta chain features in type 1 diabetes. Study-wide results and limits: Moderate yet significant TCRB CDR3 shortening was seen in Type 1 diabetes patients in all four CD4+ subsets.

Note on this clone: The antigen remains undetermined.

TCRB transcripts that were expressed got sequenced, as all of the isolated RNA had been reverse transcribed. Only in-frame clones appear in the TCRdb table, and some are missing; sequencing was by immunoSEQ multiplex PCR. Of 640,000 or so clones listed, around 15% were seen once; the top ten hold approximately 0.021%. Sorted CD4+ subsets: naive, central memory, regulatory, stem cell-like memory (CD45RO/CCR7/CD25/CD127/CD95/CD27 panel). The TCR comes from a man between 18 and 29 years old with type 1 diabetes. Sequences were obtained from naive CD4+ T cells from blood.

The CDR3 reads CASSLTGQSYGYTF. CDR3 nucleotides: TGTGCCAGCAGCTTAACGGGACAGTCCTATGGCTACACCTTC. The rearrangement uses TRBV7-9 and TRBJ1-2, with 7 bases matching TRBD1. The ends lost 2 bases at V and 4 bases at J; junction bases unmatched: 4. Per germline, CDR1 SEHNR and CDR2 FQNEAQ (reference sequence). There are 14 residues in the CDR3.